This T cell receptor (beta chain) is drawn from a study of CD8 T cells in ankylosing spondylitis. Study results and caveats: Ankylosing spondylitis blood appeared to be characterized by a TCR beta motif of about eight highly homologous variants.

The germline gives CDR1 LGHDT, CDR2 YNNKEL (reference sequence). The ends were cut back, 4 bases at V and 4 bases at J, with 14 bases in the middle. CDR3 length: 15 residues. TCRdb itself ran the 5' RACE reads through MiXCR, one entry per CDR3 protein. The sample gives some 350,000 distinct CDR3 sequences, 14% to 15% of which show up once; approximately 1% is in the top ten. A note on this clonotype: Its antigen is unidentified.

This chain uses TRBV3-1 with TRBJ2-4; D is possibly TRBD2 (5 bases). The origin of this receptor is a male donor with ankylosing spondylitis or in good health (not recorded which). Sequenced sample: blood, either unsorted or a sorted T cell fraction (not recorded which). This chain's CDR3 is CASSLTDSTKNIQYF. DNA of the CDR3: TGTGCCAGCAGCCTGACGGACTCGACTAAAAACATTCAGTACTTC.